This TCR beta chain is from a study of T-cell reconstitution after alpha-beta-depleted transplantation in children. The length of the CDR3 is 15 residues. J was trimmed by 2 bases and V by 8 bases; bases with no gene match: 11. CDR1 is PRHDT, CDR2 FYEKMQ, per germline (reference sequence). Unique molecular identifiers were used to barcode this TCRbeta library. Each CDR3 protein is one row after TCRdb ran MiXCR on the PCR reads. Of a few hundred thousand distinct CDR3 sequences in the sample, 11% were seen once. This sequence originates from a human donor who donated a stem cell graft to a child with acute myeloid leukemia. This specimen consisted of PBMCs from the stem cell graft donor, obtained from the stem cell graft. V usage is TRBV13 and J usage is TRBJ1-1; 7 nucleotides align to TRBD1. The CDR3 loop is CASGTGTGVNTEAFF. DNA of the CDR3: TGTGCCAGCGGCACAGGAACAGGGGTCAACACTGAAGCTTTCTTT.